Shown below are 28 T cell receptor beta chains from a single sample sequenced in a study of regulatory T cells in long-lasting Graves disease. Sample time point: newly diagnosed GD, antithyroid drugs for less than 3 months. RNA isolated from PBMCs was used to make the TCR library. Building the TCR beta libraries relied on iRepertoire HTBI primers, and CDR3 regions underwent Arm-PCR. In TCRdb, the multiplex PCR reads were re-called with MiXCR into one record per CDR3 protein. This sample has about 540,000 distinct CDR3 sequences, with roughly 13% found just once. These data are also associated with another study on T cells in Graves' hyperthyroidism and ophthalmopathy.

The sample consisted of peripheral blood mononuclear cells (PBMCs), taken at new diagnosis, from a patient treated with antithyroid drugs. The source of these receptors is a man aged 30-40 years with Graves disease.

This clonotype was detected many times. The rearrangement links TRBV11-2 to TRBJ2-7; either TRBD1 or TRBD2 may fit D (6 bases each). V lost 6 bases, J lost 1 base, and 16 bases lay in between. CDR3 length: 15 residues. Germline CDR1 reads SGHAT; CDR2 reads FQNNGV. CDR3 residues: CASSLGGGGSYEQYF. The CDR3 DNA reads TGTGCCAGCAGTCTAGGAGGGGGAGGATCCTACGAGCAGTACTTC.

This chain links TRBV29-1 with TRBJ2-7; 7 bases align to TRBD2. Germline V CDR1 and CDR2: SQVTM, ANQGSEA. The CDR3 has 14 residues. V shed 5 bases, J shed 5 bases, and the junction held 12 bases outside the gene matches. CDR3 region: CSVLFGRETHEQYF. Written as DNA, the CDR3 is TGCAGCGTTCTTTTCGGGCGGGAGACTCACGAGCAGTACTTC.

This clonotype was detected ten times or more. The chain links TRBV27 to TRBJ1-1, with TRBD1 identical over 7 bases. CDR1 is MNHEY, CDR2 SMNVEV, per germline (reference sequence). Germline trimming cut 6 bases from V and 2 bases from J; bases unmatched to any gene: 6. The CDR3 has 14 residues. Here the CDR3 DNA reads TGTGCCAGCAGCGCCCGGACAGGAAACACTGAAGCTTTCTTT. Residues: CASSARTGNTEAFF.

This clonotype appeared many times. The chain couples TRBV28 to TRBJ2-1, with D maybe TRBD1 (6 bases). Germline V CDR1 and CDR2: MDHEN, SYDVKM. The germline V and J ends were trimmed by 4 bases and 1 base, with 14 bases remaining between them. This CDR3 region has 16 residues. The DNA of the CDR3 is TGTGCCAGCAGTTCCCCCACAGGGAGATCCTACAATGAGCAGTTCTTC. The encoded protein is CASSSPTGRSYNEQFF.

This clonotype was found a few times. The chain is built from TRBV30 and TRBJ2-5; TRBD2 is a possible D gene (7 bases). The CDR3 has 17 amino acids. Germline V gene lookup returns CDR1 GTSNPN and CDR2 SVGIG (reference sequence). With 2 bases removed from V and 4 bases from J, the gap between germline ends came to 23 bases. CDR3 loop: CAWSPRGGARGGETQYF. The CDR3 region has the DNA TGTGCCTGGAGTCCCAGGGGAGGGGCCAGGGGAGGAGAGACCCAGTACTTC. Based on the CDR3 plus reference TRBV30 and TRBJ2-5, the full variable domain is SQTIHQWPATLVQPVGSPLSLECTVEGTSNPNLYWYRQAAGRGLQLLFYSVGIGQISSEVPQNLSASRPQDRQFILSSKKLLLSDSGFYLCAWSPRGGARGGETQYFGPGTRLLVL.

This clonotype showed up many times. The chain is built from TRBV3-1 and TRBJ1-1; D is uncertain. CDR1 and CDR2 (germline): LGHDT, YNNKEL (reference sequence). V lost 5 bases, J lost 8 bases, and 18 bases lay in between. This CDR3 contains 14 residues. For the CDR3, the DNA is TGTGCCAGCAGCAAGGGCGGCGGACGAGGAGAAGCTTTCTTT. Translating it yields CASSKGGGRGEAFF.

This clonotype has more than one count but fewer than ten. This chain uses TRBV3-1 with TRBJ2-7; no clear D gene. Trimming cost V 4 bases and J 6 bases, with 13 bases left between them. Germline CDR1 is LGHDT and CDR2 is YNNKEL (reference sequence). The CDR3 covers 13 residues. The CDR3 spells CASSPRPRVEQYF. CDR3 bases: TGTGCCAGCAGCCCTCGCCCTAGGGTCGAGCAGTACTTC.

This clonotype was counted at least ten times. This chain links TRBV30 with TRBJ2-1, with D maybe TRBD1 (7 bases). V lost 4 bases to trimming and J lost 4 bases, with 8 bases between them. CDR3 length: 12 residues. CDR1 is GTSNPN, CDR2 SVGIG, per germline (reference sequence). Here the CDR3 DNA reads TGTGCCTGGACAGGGGGGTACAATGAGCAGTTCTTC. Translation gives CAWTGGYNEQFF.

The table lists this clonotype with many counts. The rearrangement uses TRBV7-9 and TRBJ2-1; 7 bases match TRBD2. The germline CDR1 and CDR2 sequences are SEHNR and FQNEAQ (reference sequence). The CDR3 has 15 amino acids. The V and J ends lost 3 bases and 6 bases, in that order; junction bases with no gene match: 8. The CDR3 DNA is TGTGCCAGCAGCTTGACTAGCCCCCGTTCCAATGAGCAGTTCTTC. Translated: CASSLTSPRSNEQFF. Drawing the rest from reference TRBV7-9 and TRBJ2-1, the complete variable domain is DTGVSQNPRHKITKRGQNVTFRCDPISEHNRLYWYRQTLGQGPEFLTYFQNEAQLEKSRLLSDRFSAERPKGSFSTLEIQRTEQGDSAMYLCASSLTSPRSNEQFFGPGTRLTVL.

J is TRBJ2-2 and V is TRBV14; D is unclear. This CDR3 has 13 residues. CDR1 and CDR2 from the germline V gene are SGHDN and FVKESK. V gave up 4 bases and J gave up 6 bases, with 9 bases separating them. The CDR3 DNA reads as TGTGCCAGCAGCCCCCAGAAGCCCGGGGAGCTGTTTTTT. It translates to CASSPQKPGELFF.

This clonotype was counted many times. The chain is built from TRBV12-3 or TRBV12-4 and TRBJ2-1, with 7 bases matching TRBD1. Near its end, the DNA agrees better with TRBJ2-5, so the J call may be wrong. CDR3 size: 18 residues. The DNA for the CDR3 is TGTGCCAGCCAAGACGCAGACAGGGAAAGAAGGTCCCGAGAGACCCAGTACTTC. It codes for CASQDADRERRSRETQYF.

The chain employs TRBV20-1 and TRBJ2-3; 12 bases are shared with TRBD2. This CDR3 is 15 amino acids long. J was trimmed by 6 bases and V by 5 bases; bases with no gene match: 9. CDR1 is DFQATT and CDR2 is SNEGSKA in the germline V gene (reference sequence). The CDR3 loop reads CSAHASGRGGDTQYF. The CDR3 nucleotides read TGCAGTGCTCATGCTAGCGGGAGGGGTGGGGATACGCAGTATTTT.

V and J are TRBV20-1 and TRBJ2-7; the D is unclear. Germline V gene lookup returns CDR1 DFQATT and CDR2 SNEGSKA (reference sequence). The CDR3 runs 14 residues. V lost 1 base, J lost 0 bases, and 10 bases lay in between. Here the CDR3 DNA reads TGCAGTGCTAGAGTCGGGTCGAGCTCCTACGAGCAGTACTTC. Its translation: CSARVGSSSYEQYF.

This clonotype has more than one count but fewer than ten. The rearrangement uses TRBV2 and TRBJ1-2; the D gene is possibly TRBD1 (5 bases). Germline V lookup: CDR1 SNHLY, CDR2 FYNNEI. V lost 5 bases to trimming and J lost 1 base, with 14 bases between them. CDR3 size: 15 residues. The CDR3 protein is CASSYAGTVNYGYTF. The CDR3 DNA is TGTGCCAGCAGTTACGCCGGGACGGTTAACTATGGCTACACCTTC.

In this sample, this clonotype turned up many times. The chain employs TRBV19 and TRBJ2-2, with D possibly being TRBD1 (5 bases). V was trimmed by 3 bases and J by 2 bases, leaving 10 bases between them. CDR1 and CDR2 (germline): LNHDA, SQIVND (reference sequence). CDR3 size: 15 residues. This CDR3 is CASSMEGVNTGELFF. CDR3 DNA sequence: TGTGCCAGTAGTATGGAAGGGGTAAACACCGGGGAGCTGTTTTTT.

This clonotype was seen repeatedly, ten times or more. This chain links TRBV18 with TRBJ1-1, with no clear D. This CDR3 spans 12 amino acids. V lost 8 bases and J 3 bases, leaving 10 bases between the germline ends. In germline, CDR1 is KGHSH, CDR2 LQKENI. CDR3 bases: TGTGCCAGCAGCCGTAGGGACACTGAAGCTTTCTTT. Its protein product is CASSRRDTEAFF.

This clonotype showed up many times. The chain employs TRBV5-1 and TRBJ2-5; D not resolved. The CDR3 covers 14 residues. The V end was cut by 0 bases, the J end by 0 bases, with 6 bases between. CDR1 is SGHRS and CDR2 is YFSETQ in the germline V gene. The CDR3 DNA reads as TGCGCCAGCAGCTTGGGACCCTACCAAGAGACCCAGTACTTC. Its protein product is CASSLGPYQETQYF. Together with reference TRBV5-1 and TRBJ2-5, the CDR3 gives the full variable domain: KAGVTQTPRYLIKTRGQQVTLSCSPISGHRSVSWYQQTPGQGLQFLFEYFSETQRNKGNFPGRFSGRQFSNSRSEMNVSTLELGDSALYLCASSLGPYQETQYFGPGTRLLVL.

This clonotype appeared many times. The genes are TRBV24-1 and TRBJ1-2, with D maybe TRBD1 (5 bases). V lost 0 bases, J lost 4 bases, and 8 bases lay in between. This CDR3 contains 14 residues. The germline CDR1 and CDR2 sequences are KGHDR and SFDVKD. Here the CDR3 reads CATSDLEGFYGYTF. In nucleotides, the CDR3 is TGTGCCACCAGTGATTTGGAGGGGTTCTATGGCTACACCTTC.

This clonotype was counted ten times or more. The chain has TRBV7-3 and TRBJ2-6, with D uncertain. In germline, CDR1 is SGHTA, CDR2 FQGTGA. CDR3 size: 17 residues. V gave up 3 bases and J gave up 0 bases, with 12 bases separating them. The CDR3 bases are TGTGCCAGCAGCTTGGGCAGGCTTCGCTCTGGGGCCAACGTCCTGACTTTC. Translated: CASSLGRLRSGANVLTF.

The rearrangement links TRBV20-1 to TRBJ2-2; D not certain. The CDR3 loop spans 12 amino acids. Per the germline V gene, CDR1 is DFQATT and CDR2 is SNEGSKA (reference sequence). Trimming shortened V by 1 base and J by 4 bases, and 4 bases separated the two germline ends. CDR3 residues: CSARAGTGELFF. The CDR3 DNA is TGCAGTGCTAGAGCGGGCACCGGGGAGCTGTTTTTT.

This clonotype was picked up many times. This chain connects TRBV20-1 to TRBJ2-7; D gene uncertain. V was pared by 6 bases and J by 1 base, with 16 bases between. The V gene's germline CDR1 is DFQATT and CDR2 SNEGSKA (reference sequence). The CDR3 spans 14 residues. The CDR3 region is CSAVVPVGSYEQYF. The CDR3 bases are TGCAGTGCCGTAGTGCCCGTGGGATCCTACGAGCAGTACTTC.

The table lists this clonotype with a few counts. The chain couples TRBV25-1 to TRBJ2-1; D gene ambiguous. This CDR3 is 14 amino acids long. CDR1 and CDR2 (germline): MGHDK, SYGVNS. The V end lost 1 base, the J end lost 8 bases, and 12 bases lay between the germline ends. The CDR3 protein is CASSESYPIDEQFF. CDR3 in DNA: TGTGCCAGCAGTGAATCCTACCCCATAGATGAGCAGTTCTTC.

This clonotype was seen a few times. This chain connects TRBV6-1 to TRBJ2-7; 8 bases line up with TRBD2. Looked up from germline, CDR1 is MNHNS and CDR2 is SASEGT. V trimming: 6 bases; J trimming: 2 bases; junction bases outside the gene matches: 9. The CDR3 spans 15 residues. The CDR3 coding sequence is TGTGCCAGCAGCGCTACTAGCGGAGGGGCCTACGAGCAGTACTTC. This codes for CASSATSGGAYEQYF.

In its sample, this clonotype was seen many times. The chain couples TRBV12-3 or TRBV12-4 to TRBJ2-3, with D perhaps matching TRBD2 (6 bases). This CDR3 has 14 residues. Deletions cut 3 bases from V and 2 bases from J, with 9 bases between. CDR3 amino acids: CASSLRRVTDTQYF. The CDR3 DNA is TGTGCCAGCAGTTTGAGGAGGGTCACAGATACGCAGTATTTT.

The chain combines TRBV3-1 with TRBJ2-7, with TRBD2 identical over 9 bases. Germline lookup yields CDR1 LGHDT and CDR2 YNNKEL (reference sequence). CDR3 length: 15 residues. J was trimmed by 7 bases and V by 2 bases; bases with no gene match: 9. CDR3 DNA sequence: TGTGCCAGCAGCCAACAAGGGCTAGCGGGAAGGGAGCAGTACTTC. Protein product: CASSQQGLAGREQYF.

In this sample, this clonotype turned up many times. The chain recombines TRBV12-3 or TRBV12-4 with TRBJ2-1; no clear D. The CDR3 consists of 16 residues. Deletions cut 4 bases from V and 0 bases from J, with 13 bases between. As DNA, the CDR3 is TGTGCCAGCAGTTCTGGTACGGGCAGCTCCTACAATGAGCAGTTCTTC. It translates to CASSSGTGSSYNEQFF.

This clonotype came up many times. This sequence joins TRBV6-2 or TRBV6-3 and TRBJ2-5; D is undetermined. V gave up 7 bases and J gave up 4 bases, with 10 bases separating them. From germline, CDR1 is MNHEY and CDR2 SVGEGT. There are 12 residues in the CDR3. This CDR3 is CASTGPTETQYF. The CDR3 DNA is TGTGCCAGCACAGGACCAACAGAGACCCAGTACTTC.

This clonotype has a count of ten or more. J is TRBJ1-2 and V is TRBV6-2 or TRBV6-3; unclear D gene. This CDR3 is built from 15 residues. Germline V lookup: CDR1 MNHEY, CDR2 SVGEGT. V lost 1 base and J 8 bases, leaving 17 bases between the germline ends. In nucleotides, the CDR3 is TGTGCCAGCAGTTACTGGGTCTCGCTCCCCCGGGGCTACACCTTC. Its translation is CASSYWVSLPRGYTF.